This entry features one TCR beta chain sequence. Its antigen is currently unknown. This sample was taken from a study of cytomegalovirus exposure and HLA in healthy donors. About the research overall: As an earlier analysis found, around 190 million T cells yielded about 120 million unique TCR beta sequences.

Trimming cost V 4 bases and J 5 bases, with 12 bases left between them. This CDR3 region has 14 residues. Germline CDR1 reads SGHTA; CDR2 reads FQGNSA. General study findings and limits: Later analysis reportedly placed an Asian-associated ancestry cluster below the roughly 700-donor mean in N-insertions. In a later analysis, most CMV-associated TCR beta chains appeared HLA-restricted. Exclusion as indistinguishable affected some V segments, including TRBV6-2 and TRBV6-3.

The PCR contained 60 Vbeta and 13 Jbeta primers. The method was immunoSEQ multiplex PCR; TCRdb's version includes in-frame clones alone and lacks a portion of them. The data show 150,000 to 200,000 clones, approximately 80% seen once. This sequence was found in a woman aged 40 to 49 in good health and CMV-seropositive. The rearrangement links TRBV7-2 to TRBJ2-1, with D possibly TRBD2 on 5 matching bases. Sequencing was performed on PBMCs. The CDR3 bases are TGTGCCAGCAGCTGGGGAGTTGGGGACAATGAGCAGTTCTTC. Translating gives CASSWGVGDNEQFF.